This T cell receptor (beta chain) was profiled in a study of PD-1 blockade in classical Hodgkin lymphoma. Clones were read by immunoSEQ multiplex PCR, and TCRdb kept only the in-frame ones, dropping some. This table holds roughly 100,000 clones, 80% to 90% found once. V was clipped by 5 bases and J by 3 bases, with 8 bases between them. The CDR3 is made up of 13 amino acids. Germline V lookup: CDR1 MNHEY, CDR2 SVGAGI. To note about this clone: The antigen remains unidentified.

The study, taken as a whole, reports: Reports described newly diagnosed patients as having lower baseline TCR diversity than healthy donors.

All patients relapsed after autologous stem cell transplantation, and brentuximab vedotin exposure varied. This chain joins TRBV6-5 and TRBJ1-5; possibly TRBD1 for D (5 bases). The TCR originated in a human donor with classical Hodgkin lymphoma. Sequencing was performed on peripheral blood mononuclear cells (PBMCs), taken before the second cycle of nivolumab. CDR3 nucleotides: TGTGCCAGCAGTAAAGGGGCCAATCAGCCCCAGCATTTT. Protein product: CASSKGANQPQHF.